A single sample gave rise to the 32 T cell receptor beta chains below, sequenced in a study of T cell responses to AZD1222 COVID-19 vaccine. The method was immunoSEQ multiplex PCR; TCRdb's version includes in-frame clones alone and lacks a portion of them. The sample carries 99,000 or so clones, roughly 88% recorded once. Source: peripheral blood, taken on day 0 of AZD1222 vaccination. The receptor set was obtained from an adult in good health.

By frequency in the sample, this clone is medium-sized (0.01 to 0.1%). The chain uses TRBV6-6 and TRBJ2-7; 8 positions agree with TRBD2. V gave up 5 bases and J gave up 2 bases; unmatched junction bases: 14. This CDR3 has 17 residues. Germline CDR1 is MNHNY and CDR2 is SVGAGI (reference sequence). CDR3 coding DNA: TGTGCCAGCAGTCACACAGAGGAAGCGGGAGTCCCCTACGAGCAGTACTTC. Translation gives CASSHTEEAGVPYEQYF.

The chain combines TRBV5-6 with TRBJ1-6; possible D gene TRBD1, 5 bases. The CDR3 is 15 amino acids. Trimming removed 4 bases at V and 7 bases at J, with 15 bases between. Germline V gene sequence: CDR1 SGHDT, CDR2 YYEEEE. The CDR3, as DNA: TGTGCCAGCAGCGCACCGGGACTCAGAAATTCACCCCTCCACTTT. Amino acid sequence: CASSAPGLRNSPLHF.

CDR3 DNA sequence: TGTGCCAGCAGGCCAGGGGGCTTTGGAAACACCATATATTTT. This translates into CASRPGGFGNTIYF. The chain recombines TRBV5-8 with TRBJ1-3; 8 bases align to TRBD1. This CDR3 is built from 14 residues. The germline gives CDR1 SGHTS, CDR2 YDEGEE. V lost 5 bases to trimming and J lost 3 bases; unmatched junction nucleotides: 4.

This clone was observed a handful of times. V usage is TRBV19 and J usage is TRBJ2-7; the D call may be TRBD1 or TRBD2 (5 bases each). V was pared by 3 bases and J by 0 bases, with 15 bases between. Germline-derived CDR1 and CDR2 are LNHDA and SQIVND (reference sequence). The CDR3 is 16 amino acids. In DNA form, the CDR3 reads TGTGCCAGTAGTATGACGAGGGGCGTTAGCTCCTACGAGCAGTACTTC. This translates into CASSMTRGVSSYEQYF.

The rearrangement uses TRBV7-9 and TRBJ2-5; 10 bases align to TRBD2. With V trimmed by 0 bases and J by 3 bases, 7 bases remained unmatched. The CDR3 contains 17 residues. CDR1 is SEHNR and CDR2 is FQNEAQ in the germline V gene (reference sequence). CDR3 loop: CASSLAGAGGKKETQYF. The CDR3 coding sequence is TGTGCCAGCAGCTTAGCGGGAGCGGGGGGGAAGAAAGAGACCCAGTACTTC.

This chain links TRBV28 with TRBJ2-2; D is perhaps TRBD1 or TRBD2 (6 bases each). The CDR3 runs to 14 residues. The germline gives CDR1 MDHEN, CDR2 SYDVKM. Trimming shortened V by 2 bases and J by 7 bases, and 11 bases separated the two germline ends. The CDR3 DNA reads TGTGCCAGCAGTTTAGGGGGGCCGGTCGGGGAGCTGTTTTTT. Translation gives CASSLGGPVGELFF. The full variable domain, in which reference TRBV28 and TRBJ2-2 provide the parts outside the CDR3, is DVKVTQSSRYLVKRTGEKVFLECVQDMDHENMFWYRQDPGLGLRLIYFSYDVKMKEKGDIPEGYSVSREKKERFSLILESASTNQTSMYLCASSLGGPVGELFFGEGSRLTVL.

This chain uses TRBV30 with TRBJ1-4, with 8 bases that match TRBD1. Germline loops: CDR1 GTSNPN, CDR2 SVGIG (reference sequence). J lost 7 bases, V lost 0 bases, and 1 base had no gene match. This CDR3 contains 13 residues. CDR3 loop: CAWSVQGVEKLFF. CDR3 coding DNA: TGTGCCTGGAGTGTACAGGGGGTTGAAAAACTGTTTTTT.

This clone is labeled medium-sized (0.01 to 0.1%). V gene TRBV19 combines with J gene TRBJ1-4, with D possibly TRBD1 on 6 matching bases. The CDR3 is 13 residues long. The V gene's germline CDR1 is LNHDA and CDR2 SQIVND (reference sequence). V was trimmed by 9 bases and J by 7 bases, leaving 15 bases between them. In DNA, the CDR3 is TGTGCCAGCACTTGGGGGCCGTTTGAAAAACTGTTTTTT. Its translation is CASTWGPFEKLFF.

The genes are TRBV10-3 and TRBJ1-1; 7 bases agree with TRBD1. With V trimmed by 3 bases and J by 1 base, 8 bases remained unmatched. Germline CDR1 and CDR2: ENHRY and SYGVKD. CDR3 length: 16 residues. The CDR3 sequence: CAISEGRRGGNTEAFF. The CDR3 coding sequence is TGTGCCATCAGTGAAGGGCGCAGGGGGGGGAACACTGAAGCTTTCTTT.

This clone has a handful of counts. This sequence joins TRBV7-7 and TRBJ2-2; a possible D gene is TRBD2 (6 bases). This CDR3 comprises 15 residues. Germline V gene lookup returns CDR1 SSHAT and CDR2 FNYEAQ (reference sequence). V was trimmed by 3 bases and J by 5 bases, leaving 13 bases between them. CDR3 amino acids: CASSLEGMATGELFF. CDR3 coding DNA: TGTGCCAGCAGCTTGGAGGGTATGGCAACCGGGGAGCTGTTTTTT.

A few counts support this clone. V gene TRBV25-1 combines with J gene TRBJ2-2; 11 bases agree with TRBD2. This CDR3 spans 15 amino acids. Germline CDR1 MGHDK, CDR2 SYGVNS. The ends lost 4 bases at V and 4 bases at J; junction bases unmatched: 2. The CDR3 loop reads CASSVSGRATGELFF. The CDR3, as DNA: TGTGCCAGCAGTGTTAGCGGGAGGGCCACCGGGGAGCTGTTTTTT.

This rearrangement joins TRBV6-1 to TRBJ2-7, with no clear D. The CDR3 covers 15 residues. The germline V gene encodes CDR1 MNHNS and CDR2 SASEGT. The V and J ends lost 2 bases and 2 bases respectively, with 13 bases between them. This CDR3 reads CASSEYAITAYEQYF. The CDR3 region has the DNA TGTGCCAGCAGTGAATATGCTATCACTGCCTACGAGCAGTACTTC.

The chain employs TRBV15 and TRBJ2-5, with D tentatively TRBD2 (7 bases). The CDR3 covers 14 residues. Germline V gene lookup returns CDR1 LNHNV and CDR2 YYDKDF (reference sequence). V was clipped by 3 bases and J by 2 bases, with 10 bases between them. The CDR3, as DNA: TGTGCCACCAGCAGGGGGGGGGCGCAAGAGACCCAGTACTTC. Translating gives CATSRGGAQETQYF.

The J gene is TRBJ1-6, the V gene TRBV7-2; D not resolved. Per the germline V gene, CDR1 is SGHTA and CDR2 is FQGNSA. The CDR3 runs to 12 residues. The V end was cut by 6 bases, the J end by 9 bases, with 9 bases between. The CDR3 region is CASSLDLSPLHF. Here the CDR3 DNA reads TGTGCCAGCAGTCTGGACCTTTCACCCCTCCACTTT.

The rearrangement joins TRBV6-5 to TRBJ1-2, with TRBD1 identical over 7 bases. Germline lookup yields CDR1 MNHEY and CDR2 SVGAGI. V was pared by 4 bases and J by 1 base, with 6 bases of the junction left unmatched. CDR3 length: 15 residues. CDR3 loop: CASSFGQAYNYGYTF. As DNA, the CDR3 is TGTGCCAGCAGTTTTGGACAGGCCTATAACTATGGCTACACCTTC.

The chain joins TRBV10-2 to TRBJ2-3; TRBD2 matches 8 bases. CDR1 WSHSY and CDR2 SAAADI come from the germline V gene. After removal of 7 bases from V and 1 base from J, the junction contained 16 bases not matched to a gene. The CDR3 runs 18 residues. CDR3 region: CASTAVGREVTGTDTQYF. CDR3 DNA: TGCGCCAGCACGGCCGTCGGGCGGGAGGTGACAGGCACAGATACGCAGTATTTT.

The chain has TRBV5-1 and TRBJ2-3; TRBD2 matches at 14 bases. The CDR3 contains 19 residues. CDR1 is SGHRS and CDR2 is YFSETQ in the germline V gene. V dropped 4 bases and J dropped 3; count of bases not matched to a gene: 13. CDR3 nucleotides: TGCGCCAGCAGCCCGGGCCCGACTAGCGGGAGGGAGGATACAGATACGCAGTATTTT. Translation gives CASSPGPTSGREDTDTQYF.

This chain joins TRBV28 and TRBJ2-1, with D possibly being TRBD2 (5 bases). V lost 5 bases and J lost 5, with 25 bases in between. This CDR3 has 18 residues. CDR1 is MDHEN, CDR2 SYDVKM, per germline. CDR3 residues: CASSRAGIAMMVHNEQFF. The CDR3 DNA reads TGTGCCAGCAGTCGCGCCGGGATCGCGATGATGGTTCACAATGAGCAGTTCTTC.

This clone was seen a single time. The J gene is TRBJ1-2, the V gene TRBV5-1; the D gene is possibly TRBD1 (5 bases). The V end lost 2 bases, the J end lost 4 bases, and 15 bases lay between the germline ends. From germline, CDR1 is SGHRS and CDR2 YFSETQ. The CDR3 sequence is 15 residues long. The CDR3 loop reads CASSLTSQQAYGYTF. DNA of the CDR3: TGCGCCAGCAGCTTAACCTCTCAACAGGCCTATGGCTACACCTTC.

The chain links TRBV3-1 (or the pseudogene TRBV3-2) to TRBJ1-1; TRBD1 might be the D (6 bases). Per the germline V gene, CDR1 is LGHDT and CDR2 is YNNKEL (reference sequence). V dropped 4 bases and J dropped 1 base, with 10 bases sitting between them. This CDR3 is 14 amino acids long. The DNA of the CDR3 is TGTGCCAGCAGCCCTTGGACAGAGAACACTGAAGCTTTCTTT. It translates to CASSPWTENTEAFF.

The CDR3 is CASSTLDSLVYGYTF. The CDR3 DNA reads as TGCGCCAGCAGTACCTTAGACAGTCTCGTCTATGGCTACACCTTC. The chain links TRBV10-2 to TRBJ1-2; a weak D match, TRBD1 (5 bases). This CDR3 region has 15 residues. Trimming pared 5 bases from V and 4 bases from J, leaving 17 bases between. The germline gives CDR1 WSHSY, CDR2 SAAADI.

V is TRBV29-1 and J is TRBJ2-5, with 9 positions matching TRBD1. This CDR3 spans 13 amino acids. CDR1 is SQVTM, CDR2 ANQGSEA, per germline. Trimming cost V 6 bases and J 9 bases; bases outside gene matches: 11. As DNA, the CDR3 is TGCAGCGTCCCGGGACAGGGACATGAGGCCCAGTACTTC. Amino acid sequence: CSVPGQGHEAQYF.

The rearrangement uses TRBV15 and TRBJ1-2; a weak D match, TRBD1 (5 bases). V gave up 1 base and J gave up 0 bases, with 12 bases separating them. CDR3 length: 16 amino acids. CDR1 is LNHNV and CDR2 is YYDKDF in the germline V gene (reference sequence). The CDR3 here is CATSRGDQITNYGYTF. Here the CDR3 DNA reads TGTGCCACCAGCAGAGGGGACCAGATAACTAACTATGGCTACACCTTC.

The gene calls are TRBV6-5 and TRBJ1-1, with D hard to call. Germline lookup yields CDR1 MNHEY and CDR2 SVGAGI. The ends were cut back, 6 bases at V and 1 base at J, with 12 bases in the middle. The CDR3 is 14 amino acids. The CDR3 loop reads CASRRDTSNTEAFF. CDR3 nucleotide sequence: TGTGCCAGCAGACGTGACACCTCGAACACTGAAGCTTTCTTT.

The V gene is TRBV28, the J gene TRBJ1-3; D remains ambiguous. CDR1 is MDHEN and CDR2 is SYDVKM in the germline V gene. Trimming took 2 bases from V and 7 from J, leaving 9 bases between them. This CDR3 spans 13 amino acids. Written as DNA, the CDR3 is TGTGCCAGCAGTTTAGACCAGTTGAACACCATATATTTT. Encoded protein: CASSLDQLNTIYF. The full variable domain, rest sourced from reference TRBV28 and TRBJ1-3, is DVKVTQSSRYLVKRTGEKVFLECVQDMDHENMFWYRQDPGLGLRLIYFSYDVKMKEKGDIPEGYSVSREKKERFSLILESASTNQTSMYLCASSLDQLNTIYFGEGSWLTVV.

This chain links TRBV7-9 with TRBJ1-1, with 9 bases aligning to TRBD1. Germline lookup yields CDR1 SEHNR and CDR2 FQNEAQ (reference sequence). CDR3 length: 14 residues. J lost 6 bases, V lost 1 base, and 3 bases had no gene match. This chain's CDR3 is CASSLVQGAAEAFF. In DNA, the CDR3 is TGTGCCAGCAGCTTAGTACAGGGGGCGGCTGAAGCTTTCTTT. The variable domain in full, completed from reference TRBV7-9 and TRBJ1-1, reads DTGVSQNPRHKITKRGQNVTFRCDPISEHNRLYWYRQTLGQGPEFLTYFQNEAQLEKSRLLSDRFSAERPKGSFSTLEIQRTEQGDSAMYLCASSLVQGAAEAFFGQGTRLTVV.

V is TRBV11-2 and J is TRBJ2-5; a weak D match, TRBD2 (5 bases). Trimming removed 3 bases from V and 1 base from J, with 12 bases in between. CDR1 is SGHAT and CDR2 is FQNNGV in the germline V gene. The CDR3 has 15 amino acids. The CDR3 DNA follows: TGTGCCAGCAGCTTGTCGGTTGGGAGCCAAGAGACCCAGTACTTC. Protein: CASSLSVGSQETQYF. The full variable domain, rest sourced from reference TRBV11-2 and TRBJ2-5, is EAGVAQSPRYKIIEKRQSVAFWCNPISGHATLYWYQQILGQGPKLLIQFQNNGVVDDSQLPKDRFSAERLKGVDSTLKIQPAKLEDSAVYLCASSLSVGSQETQYFGPGTRLLVL.

The chain recombines TRBV5-1 with TRBJ2-3, with 13 bases lining up with TRBD2. The germline CDR1 and CDR2 sequences are SGHRS and YFSETQ. The CDR3 sequence is 16 residues long. V gave up 6 bases and J gave up 1 base; unmatched junction bases: 5. As DNA, the CDR3 is TGCGCCAGCAAATGGACTAGCGGGAGTGGCACAGATACGCAGTATTTT. Its translation: CASKWTSGSGTDTQYF.

V and J are TRBV7-2 and TRBJ1-3; D gene uncertain. Germline values: CDR1 SGHTA, CDR2 FQGNSA. Between the trimmed V and J ends, which lost 4 bases and 1 base, there was a span of 8 bases. The CDR3 totals 14 residues. Written as DNA, the CDR3 is TGTGCCAGCAGCTCACAGATTTCTGGAAACACCATATATTTT. Protein: CASSSQISGNTIYF.

The chain uses TRBV27 and TRBJ2-3; 7 bases fit TRBD2. There are 15 residues in the CDR3. Germline V gives CDR1 MNHEY, CDR2 SMNVEV (reference sequence). V shed 5 bases, J shed 4 bases, and the junction held 9 bases outside the gene matches. CDR3: CASSRLAETSDTQYF. The CDR3, as DNA: TGTGCCAGCAGTCGCCTAGCGGAAACGTCAGATACGCAGTATTTT.

This chain uses TRBV28 with TRBJ1-1; a possible D gene is TRBD1 (6 bases). Germline V gene data show CDR1 as MDHEN and CDR2 as SYDVKM. The CDR3 covers 15 residues. Trimming pared 6 bases from V and 5 bases from J, leaving 19 bases between. CDR3 nucleotide sequence: TGTGCCAGCAGCTTACCTACAGGGACGAGAACTGAAGCTTTCTTT. It translates to CASSLPTGTRTEAFF.

The count of this clone is one. The rearrangement joins TRBV12-3 or TRBV12-4 to TRBJ1-1; the D gene is possibly TRBD1 (6 bases). The CDR3 has 11 residues. The V and J ends lost 6 bases and 8 bases respectively, with 10 bases between them. The CDR3 DNA reads as TGTGCCAGCAGACAAGACAGGGAAGCTTTCTTT. Its protein product is CASRQDREAFF.